This T cell receptor beta chain was observed in a study of vaccination effects on CD4 cells after COVID-19. TCRdb's copy holds only in-frame clones and misses some; the assay was immunoSEQ multiplex PCR. The sample consists of about 81,000 clones, about three quarters of them appearing once. The V gene's germline CDR1 is SGHDN and CDR2 FVKESK. The CDR3 spans 11 residues. V was pared by 2 bases and J by 7 bases, with 5 bases between. Viral peptide pool expansion of antigen-specific CD4+ T cells preceded sequencing in the ViraFEST assay. It was after approximately 11 days of culture that CD4+ T cells were isolated. Two-dose BNT162b2 or mRNA-1273 vaccination was given to participants. The researchers cultured fewer than 2.5 million PBMC per well with around 9.2 IU/ml IL-2 and approximately 9.9 ug/ml peptides. Cells had half their medium changed to IL-2 medium on days 3 and 7. General study results and limits: Common cold coronavirus cross-reactivity was shown by only 1 of 255 vaccine-induced clones in healthy vaccinees. Among infection- and vaccine-induced clones, marked clonal contraction occurred late after vaccination.

To note about this clone: Its specificity is not known.

The sample consisted of CD4+ T cells from PBMCs cultured with HCoV-OC43 spike peptides, taken after COVID-19 vaccination. Subset reported: HCoV-OC43 spike overlapping peptide pool stimulation. V gene TRBV14 combines with J gene TRBJ2-5; D gene unclear. This TCR was recovered from a human donor who received a COVID-19 vaccine. The chain's CDR3 is CASSQYRTQYF. The DNA for the CDR3 is TGTGCCAGCAGCCAATACCGGACCCAGTACTTC.